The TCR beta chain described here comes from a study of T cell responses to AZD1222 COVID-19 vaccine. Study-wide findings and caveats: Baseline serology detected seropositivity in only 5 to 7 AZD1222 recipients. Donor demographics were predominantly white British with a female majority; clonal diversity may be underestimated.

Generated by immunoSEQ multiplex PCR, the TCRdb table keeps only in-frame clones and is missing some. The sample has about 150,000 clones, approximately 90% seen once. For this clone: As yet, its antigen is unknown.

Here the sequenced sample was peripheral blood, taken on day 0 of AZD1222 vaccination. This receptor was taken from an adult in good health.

CDR3 in amino acids: CASSQMSGGIEQYF. In DNA form, the CDR3 reads TGTGCCAGCAGCCAAATGTCGGGAGGGATCGAGCAGTACTTC. The chain employs TRBV3-1 (or the pseudogene TRBV3-2) and TRBJ2-7, with TRBD2 matching over 8 bases. With 2 bases clipped from V and 6 bases from J, the junction kept 6 bases outside the gene matches. Germline V gene lookup returns CDR1 LGHDT and CDR2 YNNKEL (reference sequence). The CDR3 is 14 residues long.